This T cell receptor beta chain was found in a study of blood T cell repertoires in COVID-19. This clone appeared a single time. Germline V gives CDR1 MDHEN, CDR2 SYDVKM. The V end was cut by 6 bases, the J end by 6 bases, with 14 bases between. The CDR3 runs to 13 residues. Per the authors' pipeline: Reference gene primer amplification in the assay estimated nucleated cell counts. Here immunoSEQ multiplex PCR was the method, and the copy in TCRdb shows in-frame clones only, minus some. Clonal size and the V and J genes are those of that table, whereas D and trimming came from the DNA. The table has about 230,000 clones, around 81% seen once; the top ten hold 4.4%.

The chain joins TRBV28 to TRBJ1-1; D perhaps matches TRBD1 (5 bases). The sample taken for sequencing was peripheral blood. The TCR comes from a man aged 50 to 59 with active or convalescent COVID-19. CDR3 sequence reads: CASRPGGGSEAFF. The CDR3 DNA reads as TGTGCCAGCAGGCCCGGGGGGGGATCTGAAGCTTTCTTT.